The T cell receptor beta chain under discussion was sequenced for a study of cytomegalovirus exposure and HLA in healthy donors. Whole-study context: Unique TCR beta sequences numbering about 100 million came from 150 million to 200 million T cells in an earlier analysis. Study observations and caveats: CMV serostatus was the only recorded immune exposure for donors. In a later analysis, TCR association rates varied by HLA locus: DRB1 most, HLA-C fewest. For TCR beta chains, V- and J-gene trimming was later linked to a missense DCLRE1C variant.

A note on this clone: Its antigen is undetermined.

Primers for the PCR totalled 60 Vbeta and 13 Jbeta. Sequencing was performed with immunoSEQ multiplex PCR; in TCRdb, only in-frame clones are kept and a portion is missing. Found here are about 110,000 clones, roughly 80% of them singletons; the top ten hold more than 2%. V was clipped by 0 bases and J by 8 bases, with 11 bases between them. Germline CDR1 and CDR2: MNHNY and SVGAGI (reference sequence). The CDR3 runs to 14 residues. The TCR was taken from a man in his forties in good health and CMV-seronegative. The rearrangement joins TRBV6-6 to TRBJ2-1; no clear D. Specimen: PBMCs. DNA for the CDR3: TGTGCCAGCAGTTACTCGGCAGGTTGGGATGAGCAGTTCTTC. Protein sequence: CASSYSAGWDEQFF.